This is a list of T cell receptor beta chains from one sample in a study of identical twins. MiXCR was run by TCRdb on the 5' RACE reads, yielding one entry per CDR3 protein. The data hold around 1.7 million distinct CDR3 sequences, with under 35% observed a single time. Source material: cord blood. These receptors were obtained from a newborn girl in good health. CDR3s include the opening cysteine and the closing phenylalanine or tryptophan. Each record gives: D gene, J gene, V gene, clone size, CDR3 protein, CDR3 DNA. D genes are given only for firm matches. The size of a clone is reported for some rows only, either as once, few or many, or as a class for expanded clones.

d_call: TRBD2; j_call: TRBJ2-5; v_call: TRBV4-1; clone_size: -; cdr3_aa: CASSQPRVLREVETQYF; cdr3_nt: TGCGCCAGCAGCCAACCACGGGTATTGCGGGAGGTGGAGACCCAGTACTTC
d_call: -; j_call: TRBJ2-5; v_call: TRBV10-3; clone_size: many; cdr3_aa: CAISESFEETQYF; cdr3_nt: TGTGCCATCAGTGAGTCGTTCGAAGAGACCCAGTACTTC
d_call: -; j_call: TRBJ1-5; v_call: TRBV7-2; clone_size: -; cdr3_aa: CASSLADGMPQHF; cdr3_nt: TGTGCCAGCAGCTTAGCGGATGGTATGCCCCAGCATTTT
d_call: -; j_call: TRBJ1-5; v_call: TRBV20-1; clone_size: few; cdr3_aa: CSAYRWESNQPQHF; cdr3_nt: TGCAGTGCCTATCGTTGGGAGAGCAATCAGCCCCAGCATTTT
d_call: -; j_call: TRBJ2-7; v_call: TRBV20-1; clone_size: few; cdr3_aa: CSARWGGFYEQYF; cdr3_nt: TGCAGTGCTAGATGGGGAGGCTTCTACGAGCAGTACTTC
d_call: -; j_call: TRBJ2-5; v_call: TRBV28; clone_size: -; cdr3_aa: CASSPAGMAETQYF; cdr3_nt: TGTGCCAGCAGTCCAGCCGGGATGGCGGAGACCCAGTACTTC
d_call: TRBD1; j_call: TRBJ1-2; v_call: TRBV18; clone_size: many; cdr3_aa: CASSPGQGYGYTF; cdr3_nt: TGTGCCAGCAGCCCGGGACAGGGCTATGGCTACACCTTC
d_call: TRBD2; j_call: TRBJ2-1; v_call: TRBV7-2; clone_size: -; cdr3_aa: CASSSPSGRIPFF; cdr3_nt: TGTGCCAGCAGCTCCCCTAGCGGGAGAATCCCGTTCTTC
d_call: TRBD1; j_call: TRBJ2-5; v_call: TRBV28; clone_size: few; cdr3_aa: CASSLWGQRQETQYF; cdr3_nt: TGTGCCAGCAGTTTATGGGGACAGAGGCAAGAGACCCAGTACTTC
d_call: -; j_call: TRBJ2-1; v_call: TRBV7-2; clone_size: few; cdr3_aa: CASSYRHNEQFF; cdr3_nt: TGTGCCAGCAGCTATAGACACAATGAGCAGTTCTTC
d_call: -; j_call: TRBJ2-5; v_call: TRBV20-1; clone_size: -; cdr3_aa: CSARDVRGETQYF; cdr3_nt: TGCAGTGCTAGAGATGTGCGGGGAGAGACCCAGTACTTC
d_call: TRBD2; j_call: TRBJ2-3; v_call: TRBV13; clone_size: few; cdr3_aa: CASGKREEVADTQYF; cdr3_nt: TGTGCCAGCGGAAAGCGGGAGGAAGTGGCAGATACGCAGTATTTT
d_call: -; j_call: TRBJ2-3; v_call: TRBV5-1; clone_size: many; cdr3_aa: CASSRGDHTDTQYF; cdr3_nt: TGCGCCAGCAGTCGGGGCGACCACACAGATACGCAGTATTTT
d_call: -; j_call: TRBJ2-7; v_call: TRBV12-3/TRBV12-4; clone_size: few; cdr3_aa: CASSRDGNEQYF; cdr3_nt: TGTGCCAGCAGTCGGGACGGGAACGAGCAGTACTTC
d_call: -; j_call: TRBJ2-1; v_call: TRBV3-1; clone_size: -; cdr3_aa: CASSQDKRGSSYNEQFF; cdr3_nt: TGTGCCAGCAGCCAAGATAAACGGGGGAGCTCCTACAATGAGCAGTTCTTC
d_call: -; j_call: TRBJ1-5; v_call: TRBV27; clone_size: -; cdr3_aa: CASSPGATYLIYSNQPQHF; cdr3_nt: TGTGCCAGCAGTCCAGGGGCCACATATTTGATTTATAGCAATCAGCCCCAGCATTTT
d_call: -; j_call: TRBJ2-7; v_call: TRBV5-1; clone_size: few; cdr3_aa: CASSFDPGSYNEQYF; cdr3_nt: TGCGCCAGCAGCTTCGACCCTGGCTCCTACAATGAGCAGTACTTC
d_call: TRBD2; j_call: TRBJ2-1; v_call: TRBV7-2; clone_size: many; cdr3_aa: CASSLATSAYNEQFF; cdr3_nt: TGTGCCAGCAGCTTAGCGACTAGCGCCTACAATGAGCAGTTCTTC
d_call: -; j_call: TRBJ2-1; v_call: TRBV4-1; clone_size: -; cdr3_aa: CASSQRGETGYYNERFF; cdr3_nt: TGCGCCAGCAGCCAAAGGGGAGAGACGGGGTACTACAATGAGCGGTTCTTC
d_call: TRBD1; j_call: TRBJ1-1; v_call: TRBV5-1; clone_size: once; cdr3_aa: CASSADRKGRNTEAFF; cdr3_nt: TGCGCCAGCAGCGCGGACAGGAAGGGTAGGAACACTGAAGCTTTCTTT
d_call: -; j_call: TRBJ2-7; v_call: TRBV5-6; clone_size: -; cdr3_aa: CASSLGWSCEQYF; cdr3_nt: TGTGCCAGCAGCTTGGGTTGGAGCTGCGAGCAGTACTTC
d_call: TRBD1; j_call: TRBJ2-7; v_call: TRBV2; clone_size: -; cdr3_aa: CASSESTGLPYEQYF; cdr3_nt: TGTGCCAGCAGTGAATCGACAGGGCTCCCCTACGAGCAGTACTTC
d_call: TRBD2; j_call: TRBJ2-1; v_call: TRBV6-2/TRBV6-3; clone_size: -; cdr3_aa: CASNPQSGGHYNEQFF; cdr3_nt: TGTGCCAGCAACCCCCAAAGCGGGGGCCATTACAATGAGCAGTTCTTC
d_call: TRBD1; j_call: TRBJ2-5; v_call: TRBV20-1; clone_size: -; cdr3_aa: CRGTGNINEQYF; cdr3_nt: TGCAGAGGGACAGGGAATATAAATGAGCAGTACTTC
d_call: -; j_call: TRBJ2-7; v_call: TRBV2; clone_size: -; cdr3_aa: CASSDAAYEQYF; cdr3_nt: TGTGCCAGCAGTGACGCAGCCTACGAGCAGTACTTC
d_call: TRBD2; j_call: TRBJ2-1; v_call: TRBV28; clone_size: -; cdr3_aa: CASSLGGAGLVSSEQFF; cdr3_nt: TGTGCCAGCAGTTTAGGGGGAGCGGGACTAGTGTCTAGTGAGCAGTTCTTC
d_call: -; j_call: TRBJ2-5; v_call: TRBV4-1; clone_size: -; cdr3_aa: CASSQVQGVQETQYF; cdr3_nt: TGCGCCAGCAGCCAAGTACAGGGTGTTCAAGAGACCCAGTACTTC
d_call: TRBD2; j_call: TRBJ2-3; v_call: TRBV3-1; clone_size: -; cdr3_aa: CTSSHLAGAGTDTQYF; cdr3_nt: TGTACCAGCAGCCACCTAGCGGGAGCCGGCACAGATACGCAGTATTTT
d_call: TRBD1; j_call: TRBJ1-1; v_call: TRBV18; clone_size: -; cdr3_aa: CASSRPGQGRTEAFF; cdr3_nt: TGTGCCAGCTCACGCCCAGGACAGGGAAGAACTGAAGCTTTCTTT
d_call: -; j_call: TRBJ1-6; v_call: TRBV20-1; clone_size: -; cdr3_aa: CSAKAGRESPLHF; cdr3_nt: TGCAGTGCTAAGGCTGGGAGGGAGTCACCCCTCCACTTT
d_call: TRBD2; j_call: TRBJ2-3; v_call: TRBV20-1; clone_size: few; cdr3_aa: CSARTSGRGTDTLYF; cdr3_nt: TGCAGTGCTAGGACTAGCGGGAGGGGCACAGATACGCTGTATTTT
d_call: TRBD2; j_call: TRBJ2-1; v_call: TRBV20-1; clone_size: -; cdr3_aa: CSASGDLLAGGNEQFF; cdr3_nt: TGCAGTGCTAGCGGGGACTTACTAGCGGGAGGGAATGAGCAGTTCTTC
d_call: TRBD2; j_call: TRBJ2-3; v_call: TRBV7-9; clone_size: many; cdr3_aa: CASSMTSGGSTDTQYF; cdr3_nt: TGTGCCAGCAGCATGACTAGCGGGGGAAGCACAGATACGCAGTATTTT
d_call: -; j_call: TRBJ1-2; v_call: TRBV20-1; clone_size: -; cdr3_aa: CSAPSSGLTGYGYTF; cdr3_nt: TGCAGTGCTCCATCTTCCGGCCTGACGGGCTATGGCTACACCTTC
d_call: -; j_call: TRBJ2-1; v_call: TRBV20-1; clone_size: -; cdr3_aa: CSGLGGRTQETQFF; cdr3_nt: TGCAGTGGTCTAGGGGGGCGAACACAAGAGACCCAGTTCTTC
d_call: -; j_call: TRBJ1-2; v_call: TRBV12-3/TRBV12-4; clone_size: -; cdr3_aa: CASSFTRLPNYGYTF; cdr3_nt: TGTGCCAGCAGCTTCACAAGGCTCCCTAACTATGGCTACACCTTC
d_call: TRBD2; j_call: TRBJ2-3; v_call: TRBV29-1; clone_size: few; cdr3_aa: CSTGEGFRTDTQYF; cdr3_nt: TGCAGCACGGGGGAGGGGTTCCGCACAGATACGCAGTATTTT
d_call: -; j_call: TRBJ1-2; v_call: TRBV7-6; clone_size: once; cdr3_aa: CASSLATYYGYTF; cdr3_nt: TGTGCCAGCAGCTTAGCGACTTACTATGGCTACACCTTC
d_call: TRBD2; j_call: TRBJ2-3; v_call: TRBV5-1; clone_size: -; cdr3_aa: CASSLEPSGGEDTQYF; cdr3_nt: TGCGCCAGCAGCTTGGAACCTAGCGGGGGGGAAGATACGCAGTATTTT
d_call: -; j_call: TRBJ2-1; v_call: TRBV5-6; clone_size: few; cdr3_aa: CASSPGRLSSYNEQFF; cdr3_nt: TGTGCCAGCAGCCCGGGTCGCTTGAGCTCCTACAATGAGCAGTTCTTC
d_call: -; j_call: TRBJ1-5; v_call: TRBV12-3/TRBV12-4; clone_size: -; cdr3_aa: CASSLRRQPQHF; cdr3_nt: TGTGCCAGCAGTTTACGACGGCAGCCCCAGCATTTT
d_call: -; j_call: TRBJ2-7; v_call: TRBV12-3/TRBV12-4; clone_size: few; cdr3_aa: CASSSTRFYEQYF; cdr3_nt: TGTGCCAGCAGTTCCACAAGATTCTACGAGCAGTACTTC
d_call: -; j_call: TRBJ1-1; v_call: TRBV9; clone_size: many; cdr3_aa: CASSVDRNTEAFF; cdr3_nt: TGTGCCAGCAGCGTAGACAGGAACACTGAAGCTTTCTTT
d_call: -; j_call: TRBJ2-1; v_call: TRBV2; clone_size: few; cdr3_aa: CASSKSEGSYNGQFF; cdr3_nt: TGTGCCAGCAGCAAGTCCGAGGGGTCCTACAATGGGCAGTTCTTC
d_call: TRBD1; j_call: TRBJ1-1; v_call: TRBV27; clone_size: -; cdr3_aa: CASSQGARGTEAFF; cdr3_nt: TGTGCCAGCAGCCAGGGGGCGCGGGGCACTGAAGCTTTCTTT
d_call: TRBD2; j_call: TRBJ2-3; v_call: TRBV5-1; clone_size: few; cdr3_aa: CASSFTGLARGLVSTDTQYF; cdr3_nt: TGCGCCAGCAGCTTTACGGGACTAGCGCGCGGACTAGTTAGCACAGATACGCAGTATTTT
d_call: TRBD1; j_call: TRBJ2-5; v_call: TRBV9; clone_size: -; cdr3_aa: CASSGRGQGPDGQYF; cdr3_nt: TGTGCCAGCAGCGGGCGGGGACAGGGCCCGGACGGGCAGTACTTC
d_call: TRBD1; j_call: TRBJ2-3; v_call: TRBV5-1; clone_size: -; cdr3_aa: CASSNPGTGSTDTQYF; cdr3_nt: TGCGCCAGCAGCAATCCCGGGACAGGGAGCACAGATACGCAGTATTTT
d_call: -; j_call: TRBJ1-1; v_call: TRBV4-1; clone_size: few; cdr3_aa: CASSQDHGTGMDEAFF; cdr3_nt: TGCGCCAGCAGCCAAGATCACGGTACGGGGATGGATGAAGCTTTCTTT
d_call: -; j_call: TRBJ2-1; v_call: TRBV5-1; clone_size: few; cdr3_aa: CASSLPGGLNEQFF; cdr3_nt: TGCGCCAGCAGCTTGCCGGGGGGCCTGAATGAGCAGTTCTTC
d_call: TRBD2; j_call: TRBJ2-1; v_call: TRBV27; clone_size: -; cdr3_aa: CASSGGGLAGYNEQFF; cdr3_nt: TGTGCCAGCAGTGGGGGGGGACTAGCGGGTTACAATGAGCAGTTCTTC
d_call: TRBD1; j_call: TRBJ2-5; v_call: TRBV9; clone_size: few; cdr3_aa: CASSVVHRGRETQYF; cdr3_nt: TGTGCCAGCAGCGTAGTCCACAGGGGTCGAGAGACCCAGTACTTC
d_call: -; j_call: TRBJ1-5; v_call: TRBV5-1; clone_size: -; cdr3_aa: CASSLGAGFYQPQHF; cdr3_nt: TGCGCCAGCAGCTTGGGGGCAGGCTTTTATCAGCCCCAGCATTTT
d_call: -; j_call: TRBJ1-4; v_call: TRBV6-1; clone_size: -; cdr3_aa: CASSETPGSNEKLFF; cdr3_nt: TGTGCCAGCAGTGAAACGCCAGGGAGTAATGAAAAACTGTTTTTT
d_call: -; j_call: TRBJ2-4; v_call: TRBV20-1; clone_size: -; cdr3_aa: CSARAQGLAKNIQYF; cdr3_nt: TGCAGTGCTAGAGCCCAGGGCCTAGCCAAAAACATTCAGTACTTC
d_call: -; j_call: TRBJ1-5; v_call: TRBV6-5; clone_size: -; cdr3_aa: CASSSRPQVRDSNQPQHF; cdr3_nt: TGTGCCAGCAGTTCCCGACCTCAAGTCCGGGACAGCAATCAGCCCCAGCATTTT
d_call: -; j_call: TRBJ1-5; v_call: TRBV20-1; clone_size: -; cdr3_aa: CSARVRRTDNQPQHF; cdr3_nt: TGCAGTGCTAGAGTTCGGAGGACAGACAATCAGCCCCAGCATTTT
d_call: TRBD2; j_call: TRBJ2-3; v_call: TRBV7-2; clone_size: many; cdr3_aa: CASSLAGGRTDTQYF; cdr3_nt: TGTGCCAGCAGTTTAGCGGGAGGGCGCACAGATACGCAGTATTTT
d_call: -; j_call: TRBJ1-1; v_call: TRBV21-1; clone_size: -; cdr3_aa: CASSKAHEAFF; cdr3_nt: TGTGCCAGCAGCAAAGCACATGAAGCTTTCTTT